This T cell receptor (beta chain) was sequenced in a study of T cell repertoires in cytomegalovirus infection. Study details: The authors used CMV epitopes that were HLA-C-restricted (recently identified) and HLA-B-restricted (well studied). Study-level points and caveats: It was HLA-C-restricted CMV-specific TCR beta clonotypes that dominated the response ex vivo. The cumulative frequency of public TCR beta families identified carriers of CMV plus the relevant HLA.

The CDR3 sequence is 12 residues long. Between the trimmed V and J ends, which lost 5 bases and 7 bases, there was a span of 10 bases. CDR1 is SGHNT and CDR2 is YYREEE in the germline V gene (reference sequence). With regard to this clonotype: The antigen is not known.

Each CDR3 protein gets one entry after TCRdb re-called the reads with MiXCR. The repertoire includes fewer than 650,000 distinct CDR3 sequences, roughly 43% of them detected once, and 48% sits in the top ten. The gene calls are TRBV5-4 and TRBJ2-1, with D possibly TRBD1 on 6 matching bases. Material: cultured PBMCs, obtained from culture after CMV antigen stimulation. This clonotype was sampled from a human donor in good health (CMV status not recorded). Some clones in this sample may be carry-over from other donors' samples. In DNA, the CDR3 is TGTGCCAGCAGGGACAGAATGAATGAGCAGTTCTTC. Translated: CASRDRMNEQFF.